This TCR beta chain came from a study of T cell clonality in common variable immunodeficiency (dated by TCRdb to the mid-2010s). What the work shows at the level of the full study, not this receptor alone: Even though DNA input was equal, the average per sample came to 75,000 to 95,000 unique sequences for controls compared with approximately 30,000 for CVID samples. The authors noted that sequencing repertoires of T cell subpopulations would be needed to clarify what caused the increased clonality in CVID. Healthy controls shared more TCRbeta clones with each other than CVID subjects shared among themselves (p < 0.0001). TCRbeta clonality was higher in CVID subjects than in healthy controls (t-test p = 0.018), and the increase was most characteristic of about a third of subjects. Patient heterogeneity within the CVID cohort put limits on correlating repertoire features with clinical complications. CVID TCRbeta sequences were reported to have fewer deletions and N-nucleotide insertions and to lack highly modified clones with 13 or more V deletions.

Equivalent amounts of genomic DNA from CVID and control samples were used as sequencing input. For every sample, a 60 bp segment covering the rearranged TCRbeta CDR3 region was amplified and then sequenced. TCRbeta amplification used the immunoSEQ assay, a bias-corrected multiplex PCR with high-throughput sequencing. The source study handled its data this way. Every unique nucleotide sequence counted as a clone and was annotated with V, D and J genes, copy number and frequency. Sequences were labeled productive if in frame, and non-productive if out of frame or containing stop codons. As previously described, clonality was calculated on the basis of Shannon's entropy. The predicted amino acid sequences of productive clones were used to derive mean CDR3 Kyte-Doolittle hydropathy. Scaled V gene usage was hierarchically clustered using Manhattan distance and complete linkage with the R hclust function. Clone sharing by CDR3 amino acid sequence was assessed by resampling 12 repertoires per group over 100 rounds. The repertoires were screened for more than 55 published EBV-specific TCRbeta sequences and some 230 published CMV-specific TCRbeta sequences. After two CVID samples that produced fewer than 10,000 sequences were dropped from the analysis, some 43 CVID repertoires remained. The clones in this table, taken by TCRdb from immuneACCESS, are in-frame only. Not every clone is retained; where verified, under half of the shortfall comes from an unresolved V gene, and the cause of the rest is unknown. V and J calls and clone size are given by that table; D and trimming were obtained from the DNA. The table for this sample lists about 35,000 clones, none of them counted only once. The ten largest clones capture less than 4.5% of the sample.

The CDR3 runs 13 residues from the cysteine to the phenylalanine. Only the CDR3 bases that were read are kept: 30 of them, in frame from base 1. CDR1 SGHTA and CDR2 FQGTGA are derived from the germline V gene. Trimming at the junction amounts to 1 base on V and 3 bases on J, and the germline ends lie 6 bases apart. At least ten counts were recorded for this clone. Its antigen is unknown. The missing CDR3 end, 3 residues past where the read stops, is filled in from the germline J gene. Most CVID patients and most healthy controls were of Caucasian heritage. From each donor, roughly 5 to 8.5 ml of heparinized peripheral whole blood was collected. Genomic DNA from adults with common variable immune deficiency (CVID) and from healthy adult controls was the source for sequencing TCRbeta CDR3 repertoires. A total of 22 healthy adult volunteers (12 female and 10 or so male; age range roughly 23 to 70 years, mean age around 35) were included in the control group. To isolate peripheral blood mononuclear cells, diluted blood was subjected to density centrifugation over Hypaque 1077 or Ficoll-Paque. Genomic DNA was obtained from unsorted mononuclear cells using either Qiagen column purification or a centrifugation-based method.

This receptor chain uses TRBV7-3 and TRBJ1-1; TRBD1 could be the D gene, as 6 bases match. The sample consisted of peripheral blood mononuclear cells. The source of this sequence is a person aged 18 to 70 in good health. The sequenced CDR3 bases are TGTGCCAGCAGCTTAAACAGGGACACTGAA. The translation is CASSLNRDTE. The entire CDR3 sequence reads CASSLNRDTEAFF.